This T cell receptor (beta chain) comes out of a study of blood T cell repertoires in COVID-19. The length of the CDR3 is 14 residues. Per germline, CDR1 SNHLY and CDR2 FYNNEI. Trimming took off 6 bases at V and 11 bases at J, with 22 bases between the two ends. The repertoire was sequenced with immunoSEQ multiplex PCR; TCRdb's copy has only in-frame clones and lacks some. The table records 250,000 to 300,000 clones, more than 70% of them present only once. Sequenced material: peripheral blood. This chain uses TRBV2 with TRBJ2-5; no definite D call. The receptor comes from a woman aged 25 to 39 with COVID-19, enrolled during active disease. The CDR3: CASRRFGDPTTQYF. The DNA for the CDR3 is TGTGCCAGCAGACGTTTTGGAGACCCTACAACTCAGTACTTC.